Listed below are T cell receptor beta chains from one sample, sequenced in a study of PD-1 blockade in mismatch repair-deficient tumors. The table came from immunoSEQ multiplex PCR; TCRdb's copy has only in-frame clones and leaves some out. The sample contains 30,000 to 35,000 clones, more than 70% of which appear only once. The source material was PBMCs, sampled less than 7 weeks after starting pembrolizumab. The source of these receptors is an adult with mismatch repair-deficient cancer. The CDR3 runs from the conserved cysteine through the conserved F or W. A D gene is named only where the DNA matches it firmly. Only some rows state a clone size, as once, few, many or a class for expanded clones.

size	V	J	D	DNA	CDR3
.	TRBV5-1	TRBJ2-3	.	TGCGCCAGCAGCGGATCAGGGGGCACAGATACGCAGTATTTT	CASSGSGGTDTQYF
.	TRBV19	TRBJ2-1	TRBD2	TGTGCCAGTAGTATAGGGCGAACTAGCGGGAGATACAATGAGCAGTTCTTC	CASSIGRTSGRYNEQFF
.	TRBV5-1	TRBJ1-2	.	TGCGCCAGCAGCTTGGAGAGCCCTAACTATGGCTACACCTTC	CASSLESPNYGYTF
.	TRBV28	TRBJ1-5	.	TGTGCCAGCAGATCAGGTGGGAATCAGCCCCAGCATTTT	CASRSGGNQPQHF
.	TRBV7-9	TRBJ2-2	.	TGTGCCAGCAGTCCACGACGGGGAGTGGGGTCCGGGGAGCTGTTTTTT	CASSPRRGVGSGELFF
.	TRBV5-6	TRBJ2-1	.	TGTGCCAGCAGCTTGGTCTCCAATGAGCAGTTCTTC	CASSLVSNEQFF
.	TRBV5-4	TRBJ1-3	.	TGTGCTAGCAGCTTGGCCCCGACAGTTCGCTCTGGAAACACCATATATTTT	CASSLAPTVRSGNTIYF
.	TRBV7-2	TRBJ1-1	.	TGTGCCAGCAGCTTAGTCGGGGGTACGGAGTCCAACACTGAAGCTTTCTTT	CASSLVGGTESNTEAFF
.	TRBV6-1	TRBJ2-1	TRBD2	TGTGCCAGCAGCGGACTAGCGGGAATAAAGAATGAGCAGTTCTTC	CASSGLAGIKNEQFF
.	TRBV11-2	TRBJ2-7	.	TGTGCCAGCAGCTTATTTGGGACTGAGACCTACGAGCAGTACTTC	CASSLFGTETYEQYF
.	TRBV19	TRBJ1-3	TRBD1	TGTGCCAGTAGTACCACCCACAGGGGCCCTGGAAACACCATATATTTT	CASSTTHRGPGNTIYF
.	TRBV19	TRBJ1-1	.	TGTGCCAGTATTGCTTTCCGGGAAGCTTTCTTT	CASIAFREAFF
.	TRBV29-1	TRBJ2-3	TRBD2	TGCAGCGTTGAACCAACTAGCGGGAGCGTTACGCAGTATTTT	CSVEPTSGSVTQYF
.	TRBV2	TRBJ2-7	.	TGTGCCAGCACTCGGGATACCTCCTACGAGCAGTACTTC	CASTRDTSYEQYF
.	TRBV27	TRBJ1-2	TRBD1	TGTGCCAGCAGTTTCGGGACAGGGGCTGGCTACACCTTC	CASSFGTGAGYTF
once	TRBV5-1	TRBJ2-6	TRBD2	TGCGCCAGCAGCCTCCTAGCGGGGAGCTCTGGGGCCAACGTCCTGACTTTC	CASSLLAGSSGANVLTF